Below are 21 T cell receptor beta chains sequenced from a single sample in a study of T cells in Graves' hyperthyroidism and ophthalmopathy. TCR beta CDR3 regions were amplified from RNA. A set of HTBI primers served as the primers for a first-round RT-PCR of the TCR CDR3. TCRdb re-analysed the multiplex PCR reads in MiXCR, keeping a single row per CDR3 protein. The sample consists of 350,000 to 500,000 distinct CDR3 sequences, approximately 14% of them appearing once. The sequencing sample was made of blood. All receptors come from a woman between 18 and 29 years old with Graves' hyperthyroidism.

This clonotype has a count of ten or more. This chain uses TRBV12-3 or TRBV12-4 with TRBJ1-6; D gene unclear. The CDR3 runs 12 residues. V was trimmed by 6 bases and J by 5 bases, leaving 5 bases between them. The CDR3 is CASSYHNSPLHF. In nucleotides, the CDR3 is TGTGCCAGCAGCTACCATAATTCACCCCTCCACTTT.

This sequence joins TRBV18 and TRBJ1-1; no firm D call. V shed 0 bases and J shed 4 bases, with 9 bases lying between them. CDR1 and CDR2 (germline): KGHSH, LQKENI. The length of the CDR3 is 14 residues. In nucleotides, the CDR3 is TGTGCCAGCTCACCACCGAGACCGATCACTGAAGCTTTCTTT. Translated: CASSPPRPITEAFF.

This clonotype was observed many times. The chain has TRBV4-1 and TRBJ2-7, with a weak D call TRBD1 (6 bases). The CDR3 runs 14 residues. Germline V gene sequence: CDR1 MGHRA, CDR2 YSYEKL. V dropped 1 base and J dropped 0 bases, with 7 bases sitting between them. Here the CDR3 DNA reads TGCGCCAGCAGCCAAGGACAGGACTCCTACGAGCAGTACTTC. It encodes CASSQGQDSYEQYF.

This clonotype was counted ten times or more. The V call is TRBV7-3, the J call TRBJ1-1; D is unclear. This CDR3 has 14 residues. From germline, CDR1 is SGHTA and CDR2 FQGTGA. Trimming cost V 8 bases and J 0 bases, with 13 bases left between them. The CDR3 loop reads CASRDPVMNTEAFF. Here the CDR3 DNA reads TGTGCCAGCCGGGATCCAGTCATGAACACTGAAGCTTTCTTT.

The chain joins TRBV20-1 to TRBJ2-7, with 11 bases lining up with TRBD2. V lost 3 bases and J lost 1; bases outside the gene matches: 11. Germline CDR1 and CDR2: DFQATT and SNEGSKA (reference sequence). This CDR3 has 17 amino acids. The CDR3 DNA reads TGCAGTGCTAGTCGGGCACTAGCGGGAGAGGGGTCCTACGAGCAGTACTTC. It encodes CSASRALAGEGSYEQYF.

This clonotype has ten or more counts. CDR3 nucleotides: TGCAGTGCTAGCGGGAGGGGCTCCTACAATGAGCAGTTCTTC. This encodes CSASGRGSYNEQFF. This rearrangement joins TRBV20-1 to TRBJ2-1; 8 bases are shared with TRBD2. Germline V CDR1 and CDR2: DFQATT, SNEGSKA (reference sequence). The CDR3 is 14 residues long. The V and J ends lost 3 bases and 0 bases, in that order; junction bases with no gene match: 1.

In this sample, this clonotype turned up many times. The chain links TRBV20-1 to TRBJ1-5, with TRBD1 matching 10 bases. The CDR3 runs 18 residues. With 0 bases clipped from V and 7 bases from J, the junction kept 15 bases outside the gene matches. CDR1 and CDR2 (germline): DFQATT, SNEGSKA (reference sequence). CDR3 nucleotides: TGCAGTGCTAGAGATGGGGGACAGGGACAGGGGCCTAGACAGCCCCAGCATTTT. As protein: CSARDGGQGQGPRQPQHF.

This clonotype was found a few times. The chain employs TRBV6-2 or TRBV6-3 and TRBJ2-2; D may be TRBD2 (6 bases). Trimming shortened V by 6 bases and J by 5 bases, and 13 bases separated the two germline ends. The CDR3 runs 14 residues. Germline-derived CDR1 and CDR2 are MNHEY and SVGEGT. CDR3 bases: TGTGCCAGCAGACCCGACGCGGGGACCGGGGAGCTGTTTTTT. As protein: CASRPDAGTGELFF.

This clonotype was seen ten or more times. V is TRBV6-2 or TRBV6-3 and J is TRBJ2-5; D is ambiguous. In germline, CDR1 is MNHEY, CDR2 SVGEGT. The CDR3 runs 13 residues. With 4 bases removed from V and 5 bases from J, the gap between germline ends came to 11 bases. For the CDR3, the DNA is TGTGCCAGCAGTTTAAGGAGTTCGGAGACCCAGTACTTC. Protein product: CASSLRSSETQYF.

This rearrangement joins TRBV7-9 to TRBJ2-1, with TRBD2 matching over 7 bases. With 2 bases clipped from V and 4 bases from J, the junction kept 8 bases outside the gene matches. CDR3 length equals 16 residues. Germline V gene data show CDR1 as SEHNR and CDR2 as FQNEAQ (reference sequence). CDR3 coding DNA: TGTGCCAGCAGCTTACCCCGGGACTATAAATACAATGAGCAGTTCTTC. Residues: CASSLPRDYKYNEQFF.

This clonotype was recorded a few times. The chain uses TRBV5-5 and TRBJ2-1; 13 bases align to TRBD2. The V and J ends lost 0 bases and 9 bases, in that order; junction bases with no gene match: 9. Germline assignment: CDR1 SGHKS and CDR2 YYEKEE (reference sequence). CDR3 length equals 17 residues. The CDR3 protein is CASSLEGGLAGVSEQFF. The CDR3 region has the DNA TGTGCCAGCAGCTTGGAGGGCGGACTAGCGGGAGTCTCTGAGCAGTTCTTC.

This clonotype occurred a few times. This chain links TRBV7-9 with TRBJ2-2; D is ambiguous. The CDR3 is 14 residues long. Germline lookup yields CDR1 SEHNR and CDR2 FQNEAQ (reference sequence). Trimming left V 7 bases short and J 7 bases short, with 16 bases between. In DNA form, the CDR3 reads TGTGCCAGCACCGTGGGGTGGGTCAACGGGGAGCTGTTTTTT. Its protein product is CASTVGWVNGELFF.

This clonotype occurred many times. The V gene is TRBV20-1, the J gene TRBJ1-1; D is ambiguous. V lost 5 bases and J 4 bases, leaving 11 bases between the germline ends. Looked up from germline, CDR1 is DFQATT and CDR2 is SNEGSKA (reference sequence). The CDR3 contains 12 residues. CDR3 residues: CSASTTSTEAFF. DNA of the CDR3: TGCAGTGCTTCTACGACAAGCACTGAAGCTTTCTTT.

The chain links TRBV7-6 to TRBJ2-1, with 10 bases aligning to TRBD2. Trimming removed 10 bases from V and 6 bases from J; junction bases left unmatched: 9. CDR1 and CDR2 (germline): SGHVS, FNYEAQ. This CDR3 has 14 residues. In DNA, the CDR3 is TGTGCCACCGGGAGACTAGCGGGTATCAATGAGCAGTTCTTC. Its protein is CATGRLAGINEQFF.

Regarding this clonotype: With a much larger clone just one base away, this may be a read error. V is TRBV7-9 and J is TRBJ2-7; 10 bases line up with TRBD1. The CDR3 extends over 15 amino acids. Germline CDR1 reads SEHNR; CDR2 reads FQNEAQ (reference sequence). The CDR3 coding sequence is TGTGCCGGCAGCTTTCGACAGGGGGCGCGGGCCGAGCAGTACTTC. Translation: CAGSFRQGARAEQYF.

On this clonotype itself: One end of the junction is discordant with germline, which a read error may explain. The chain joins TRBV9 to TRBJ2-2; the match to TRBD1 covers 8 bases. The germline gives CDR1 SGDLS, CDR2 YYNGEE. The CDR3 spans 16 residues. CDR3: CASTVPGGEGTGELFF. The CDR3 DNA reads TGTGCCAGCACCGTACCAGGGGGCGAGGGCACCGGGGAGCTGTTTTTT.

In this sample, this clonotype turned up many times. The chain combines TRBV5-5 with TRBJ2-7; D remains unclear. V was shortened by 1 base and J by 7 bases, with 12 bases between the two germline ends. Germline values: CDR1 SGHKS, CDR2 YYEKEE (reference sequence). The CDR3 is made up of 13 amino acids. The CDR3 region has the DNA TGTGCCAGCAGCTTGAACAGCGCGTTGGAGCAGTACTTC. This encodes CASSLNSALEQYF. Filled out from reference TRBV5-5 and TRBJ2-7, the complete variable domain reads DAGVTQSPTHLIKTRGQQVTLRCSPISGHKSVSWYQQVLGQGPQFIFQYYEKEERGRGNFPDRFSARQFPNYSSELNVNALLLGDSALYLCASSLNSALEQYFGPGTRLTVT.

This clonotype came up a few times. This chain links TRBV27 with TRBJ2-7; 11 nucleotides agree with TRBD2. The CDR3 covers 14 residues. The J segment lost 1 base and the V segment lost 8 bases, leaving 4 bases of the junction unmatched. Germline lookup yields CDR1 MNHEY and CDR2 SMNVEV (reference sequence). CDR3: CASHGTSGSYEQYF. As DNA, the CDR3 is TGTGCCAGCCATGGGACTAGCGGTTCCTACGAGCAGTACTTC.

The V call is TRBV9, the J call TRBJ1-2; perhaps TRBD1 as D (6 bases). Germline lookup yields CDR1 SGDLS and CDR2 YYNGEE. Trimming pared 1 base from V and 9 bases from J, leaving 10 bases between. This CDR3 region has 12 residues. CDR3 coding DNA: TGTGCCAGCAGCGTATACACAGGGAGCTACACCTTC. Amino acid sequence: CASSVYTGSYTF.

This clonotype came up many times. The CDR3 DNA is TGTGCCAGCAGTGGGGACACCGCTAACTATGGCTACACCTTC. Translating gives CASSGDTANYGYTF. The rearrangement joins TRBV2 to TRBJ1-2, with D tentatively TRBD1 (6 bases). This CDR3 is built from 14 residues. The V end lost 4 bases, the J end lost 0 bases, and 9 bases lay between the germline ends. The V gene's germline CDR1 is SNHLY and CDR2 FYNNEI.

This clonotype was seen repeatedly, ten times or more. The chain joins TRBV3-1 to TRBJ1-1; D gene unclear. This CDR3 region has 11 residues. V was trimmed by 2 bases and J by 8 bases, leaving 6 bases between them. Germline CDR1 LGHDT, CDR2 YNNKEL (reference sequence). CDR3 sequence (DNA): TGTGCCAGCAGCCAACGAACCGAAGCTTTCTTT. This sequence encodes CASSQRTEAFF.